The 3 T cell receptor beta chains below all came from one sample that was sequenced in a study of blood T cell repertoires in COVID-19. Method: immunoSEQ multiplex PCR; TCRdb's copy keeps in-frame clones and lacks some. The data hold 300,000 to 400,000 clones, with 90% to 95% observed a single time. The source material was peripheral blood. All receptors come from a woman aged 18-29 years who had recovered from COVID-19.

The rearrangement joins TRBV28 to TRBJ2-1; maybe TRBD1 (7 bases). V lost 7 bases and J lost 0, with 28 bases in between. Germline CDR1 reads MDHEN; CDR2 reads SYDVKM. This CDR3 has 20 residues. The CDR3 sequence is CASNSFSGQGGKSSYNEQFF. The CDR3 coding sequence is TGTGCCAGCAACAGTTTCTCCGGGCAGGGGGGAAAGAGCTCCTACAATGAGCAGTTCTTC. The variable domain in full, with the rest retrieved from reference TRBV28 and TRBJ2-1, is DVKVTQSSRYLVKRTGEKVFLECVQDMDHENMFWYRQDPGLGLRLIYFSYDVKMKEKGDIPEGYSVSREKKERFSLILESASTNQTSMYLCASNSFSGQGGKSSYNEQFFGPGTRLTVL.

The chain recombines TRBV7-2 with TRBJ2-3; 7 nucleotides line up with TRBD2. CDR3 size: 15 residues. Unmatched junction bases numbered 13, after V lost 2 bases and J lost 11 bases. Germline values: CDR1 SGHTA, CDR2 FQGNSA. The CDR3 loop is CASSLSAGVSSRQYF. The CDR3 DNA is TGTGCCAGCAGCTTATCTGCGGGAGTCTCTTCGAGGCAGTATTTT.

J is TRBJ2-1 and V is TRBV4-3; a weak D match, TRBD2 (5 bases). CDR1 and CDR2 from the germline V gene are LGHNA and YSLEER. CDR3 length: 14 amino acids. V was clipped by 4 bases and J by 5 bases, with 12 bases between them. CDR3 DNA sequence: TGCGCCAGCAGCCGGGTAGAGGGCGACAATGAGCAGTTCTTC. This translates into CASSRVEGDNEQFF.